These T cell receptor beta chains were read from a single sample in a study of T-cell memory formation after mild COVID-19. TCRdb processed the 5' RACE reads anew with MiXCR; each CDR3 protein has one entry. The sample yields 58,000 or so distinct CDR3 sequences, 25% to 30% seen once. Sequencing was performed on PBMCs or a T cell subset sorted from them (not recorded which). The source is a man aged 18 to 30 who had mild COVID-19 (a few samples of this study predate the infection). Cell type and time point are not known. Both conserved end residues are part of each CDR3. Fields, in order: clone size, V gene, D gene, J gene, CDR3 protein, CDR3 DNA. D genes are given only for firm matches. Size is omitted from some rows. Given values are once, few, many or a class for expanded clones.

NA	TRBV7-9	TRBD1	TRBJ1-1	CASSRDRAADRRGTEAFF	TGTGCCAGCAGCCGGGACAGGGCGGCGGATCGGCGAGGCACTGAAGCTTTCTTT
few	TRBV7-9	NA	TRBJ2-4	CASSLGTAKNIQYF	TGTGCCAGCAGCCTCGGGACAGCCAAAAACATTCAGTACTTC
few	TRBV5-6	TRBD2	TRBJ2-3	CASSSLAGGGTDTQYF	TGTGCCAGCAGCTCCTTAGCGGGGGGCGGCACAGATACGCAGTATTTT
NA	TRBV12-3/TRBV12-4	NA	TRBJ2-7	CASSLMGNHEQYF	TGTGCCAGCAGTTTAATGGGGAACCACGAGCAGTACTTC
NA	TRBV12-3/TRBV12-4	NA	TRBJ2-3	CASSSTGDGTDTQYF	TGTGCCAGCAGTTCGACAGGCGATGGCACAGATACGCAGTATTTT
few	TRBV7-9	NA	TRBJ2-5	CASSTRVAGTQETQYF	TGTGCCAGCAGCACCCGAGTCGCGGGAACCCAAGAGACCCAGTACTTC
few	TRBV6-2/TRBV6-3	TRBD1	TRBJ1-5	CASSPGQGSQPQHF	TGTGCCAGCAGTCCAGGACAGGGATCTCAGCCCCAGCATTTT
few	TRBV7-9	NA	TRBJ2-7	CASTDWTANSYEQYF	TGTGCCAGCACCGACTGGACGGCCAACTCCTACGAGCAGTACTTC
few	TRBV15	TRBD1	TRBJ2-5	CATRLHRGQETQYF	TGTGCCACCCGCCTGCACAGGGGGCAAGAGACCCAGTACTTC
NA	TRBV30	TRBD2	TRBJ2-3	CAWDLAGGGVDTQYF	TGTGCCTGGGATCTAGCGGGGGGCGGCGTAGATACGCAGTATTTT
NA	TRBV7-8	TRBD1	TRBJ2-3	CASSLGQSTDTQYF	TGTGCCAGCAGCTTGGGACAGAGCACAGATACGCAGTATTTT
few	TRBV6-2/TRBV6-3	TRBD2	TRBJ2-7	CASRPGTSGGYEQYF	TGTGCCAGCAGACCCGGGACTAGCGGGGGCTACGAGCAGTACTTC
NA	TRBV5-1	NA	TRBJ2-5	CASTGLERQETQYF	TGCGCCAGCACCGGACTGGAGCGACAAGAGACCCAGTACTTC
NA	TRBV7-8	NA	TRBJ2-3	CASSQNLDTQYF	TGTGCCAGCAGCCAAAACTTAGATACGCAGTATTTT
few	TRBV6-5	NA	TRBJ1-2	CASRSTGSNYGYTF	TGTGCCAGCAGATCGACAGGATCCAACTATGGCTACACCTTC
few	TRBV2	TRBD1	TRBJ2-2	CAIGTTGTQNTGELFF	TGTGCCATAGGGACGACAGGGACACAGAACACCGGGGAGCTGTTTTTT
few	TRBV9	TRBD1	TRBJ2-3	CASSRGQELDTQYF	TGTGCCAGCAGCAGGGGACAGGAGTTAGATACGCAGTATTTT
few	TRBV6-5	NA	TRBJ1-1	CASSPGLETFF	TGTGCCAGCAGTCCAGGATTGGAAACTTTCTTT
NA	TRBV29-1	NA	TRBJ1-2	CSVEDRQGWGYTF	TGCAGCGTTGAAGATCGCCAGGGCTGGGGCTACACCTTC
many	TRBV7-2	TRBD2	TRBJ2-1	CASRVLAGLGDEQFF	TGTGCCAGCAGAGTACTAGCGGGGTTAGGGGATGAGCAGTTCTTC
NA	TRBV6-5	NA	TRBJ2-7	CASSYGGNRYEQYF	TGTGCCAGCAGTTACGGGGGCAATCGCTACGAGCAGTACTTC
few	TRBV7-9	TRBD2	TRBJ2-1	CASSQTSGGGNEQFF	TGTGCCAGCAGCCAGACTAGCGGGGGTGGGAATGAGCAGTTCTTC
few	TRBV4-3	NA	TRBJ2-5	CASSQVFGQAASAAETQYF	TGCGCCAGCAGCCAAGTCTTTGGACAGGCGGCTAGCGCTGCAGAGACCCAGTACTTC
NA	TRBV7-6	NA	TRBJ2-3	CASSLGSGRSITDTQYF	TGTGCCAGCAGCTTAGGGTCGGGACGGAGTATCACAGATACGCAGTATTTT
few	TRBV11-2	NA	TRBJ2-5	CASSLGDSRIWEETQYF	TGTGCCAGCAGCTTAGGGGACTCGAGAATTTGGGAAGAGACCCAGTACTTC
few	TRBV5-6	NA	TRBJ2-2	CASSLAHRTGELFF	TGTGCCAGCAGCTTGGCGCATAGAACCGGGGAGCTGTTTTTT
NA	TRBV20-1	NA	TRBJ1-4	CSAAVSANEKLFF	TGCAGTGCTGCGGTCTCGGCTAATGAAAAACTGTTTTTT
NA	TRBV29-1	NA	TRBJ2-2	CSVVAGGELFF	TGCAGCGTTGTTGCAGGCGGGGAGCTGTTTTTT
few	TRBV4-1	NA	TRBJ2-7	CASSQVELAIYEQYF	TGCGCCAGCAGCCAAGTGGAACTAGCCATCTACGAGCAGTACTTC
NA	TRBV6-6	NA	TRBJ1-5	CASSYSLGQQPQHF	TGTGCCAGCAGTTACTCGCTGGGGCAGCAGCCCCAGCATTTT
NA	TRBV12-3/TRBV12-4	NA	TRBJ2-7	CASSLAQSYEQYF	TGTGCCAGCAGTTTAGCGCAATCCTACGAGCAGTACTTC
NA	TRBV6-2/TRBV6-3	NA	TRBJ1-1	CASSWGENTEAFF	TGTGCCAGCAGTTGGGGCGAGAACACTGAAGCTTTCTTT